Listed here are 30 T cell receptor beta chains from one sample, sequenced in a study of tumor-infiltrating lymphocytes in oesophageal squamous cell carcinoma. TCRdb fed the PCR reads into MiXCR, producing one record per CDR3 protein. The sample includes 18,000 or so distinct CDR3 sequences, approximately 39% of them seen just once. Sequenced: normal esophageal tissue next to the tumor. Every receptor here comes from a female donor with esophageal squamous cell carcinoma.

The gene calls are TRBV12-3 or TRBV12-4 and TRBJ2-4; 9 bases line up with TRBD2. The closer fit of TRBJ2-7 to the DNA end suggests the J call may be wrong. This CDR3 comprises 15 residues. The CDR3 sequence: CASSLASGRSNEQYF. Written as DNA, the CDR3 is TGTGCCAGCAGTTTAGCTAGCGGGAGAAGCAACGAGCAGTACTTC.

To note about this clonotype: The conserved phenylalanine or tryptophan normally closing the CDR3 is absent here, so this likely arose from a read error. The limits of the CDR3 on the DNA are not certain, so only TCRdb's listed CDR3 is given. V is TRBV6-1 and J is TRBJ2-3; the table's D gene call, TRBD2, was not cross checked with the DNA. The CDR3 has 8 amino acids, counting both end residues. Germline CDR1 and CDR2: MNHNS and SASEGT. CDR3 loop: CASNLAGA.

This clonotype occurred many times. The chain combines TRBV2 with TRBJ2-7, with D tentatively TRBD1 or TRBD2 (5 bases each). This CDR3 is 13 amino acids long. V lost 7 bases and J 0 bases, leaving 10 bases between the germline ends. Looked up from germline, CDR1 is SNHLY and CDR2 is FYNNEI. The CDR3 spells CASKWDGSYEQYF. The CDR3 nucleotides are TGTGCCAGCAAGTGGGACGGCTCCTACGAGCAGTACTTC. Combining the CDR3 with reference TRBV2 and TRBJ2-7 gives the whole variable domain EPEVTQTPSHQVTQMGQEVILRCVPISNHLYFYWYRQILGQKVEFLVSFYNNEISEKSEIFDDQFSVERPDGSNFTLKIRSTKLEDSAMYFCASKWDGSYEQYFGPGTRLTVT.

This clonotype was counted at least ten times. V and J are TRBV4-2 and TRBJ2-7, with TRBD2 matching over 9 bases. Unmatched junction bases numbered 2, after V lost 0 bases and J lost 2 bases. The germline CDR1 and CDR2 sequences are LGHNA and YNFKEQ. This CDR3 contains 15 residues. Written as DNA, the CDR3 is TGTGCCAGCAGCCAAGATGCTAGCGGGACCTACGAGCAGTACTTC. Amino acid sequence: CASSQDASGTYEQYF.

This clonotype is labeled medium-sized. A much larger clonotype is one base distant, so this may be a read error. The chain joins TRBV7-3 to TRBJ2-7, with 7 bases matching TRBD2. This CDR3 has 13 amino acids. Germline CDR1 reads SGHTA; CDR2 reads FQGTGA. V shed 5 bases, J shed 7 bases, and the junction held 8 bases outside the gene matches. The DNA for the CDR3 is TGTGCCAGCAGCATCGGGACTAACAATGAGCAGTACTTC. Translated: CASSIGTNNEQYF.

CDR3 sequence: CASSHVSGGDTKNIQYF. The DNA of the CDR3 is TGTGCCAGCAGCCACGTCAGCGGGGGGGATACCAAAAACATTCAGTACTTC. The chain links TRBV3-1 to TRBJ2-4, with 10 bases that match TRBD2. Germline V gene lookup returns CDR1 LGHDT and CDR2 YNNKEL (reference sequence). V was clipped by 3 bases and J by 2 bases; unmatched bases: 7. This CDR3 is built from 17 residues.

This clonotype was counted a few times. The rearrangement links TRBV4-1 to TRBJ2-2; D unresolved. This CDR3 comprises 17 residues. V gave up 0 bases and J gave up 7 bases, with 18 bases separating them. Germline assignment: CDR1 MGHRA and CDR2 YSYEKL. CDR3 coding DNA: TGCGCCAGCAGCCAAGATAGAAGGGCCCGCGGTCACGGGGAGCTGTTTTTT. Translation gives CASSQDRRARGHGELFF.

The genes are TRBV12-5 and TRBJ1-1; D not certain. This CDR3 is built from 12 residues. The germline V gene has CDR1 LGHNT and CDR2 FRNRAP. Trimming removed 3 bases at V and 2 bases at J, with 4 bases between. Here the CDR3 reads CASGFGNTEAFF. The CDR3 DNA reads TGTGCTAGTGGTTTTGGTAACACTGAAGCTTTCTTT.

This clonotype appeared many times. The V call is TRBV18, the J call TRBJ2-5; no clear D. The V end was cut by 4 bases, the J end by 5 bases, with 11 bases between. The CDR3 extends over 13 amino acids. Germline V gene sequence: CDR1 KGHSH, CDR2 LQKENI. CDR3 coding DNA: TGTGCCAGCTCACGGGCCCCCAGGGAGACCCAGTACTTC. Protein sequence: CASSRAPRETQYF.

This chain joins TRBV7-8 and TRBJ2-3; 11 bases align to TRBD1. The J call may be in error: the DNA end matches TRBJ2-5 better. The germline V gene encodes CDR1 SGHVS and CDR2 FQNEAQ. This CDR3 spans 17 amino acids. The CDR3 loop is CASSSIRDRGFWETQYF. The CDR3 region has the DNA TGTGCCAGCAGCTCCATACGGGACAGGGGGTTCTGGGAGACCCAGTACTTC.

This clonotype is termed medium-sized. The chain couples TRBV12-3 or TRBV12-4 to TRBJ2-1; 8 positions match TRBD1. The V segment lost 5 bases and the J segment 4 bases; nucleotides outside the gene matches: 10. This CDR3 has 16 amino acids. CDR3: CASSPPGQDLYNEQFF. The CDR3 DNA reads TGTGCCAGCAGTCCCCCGGGACAGGATCTATACAATGAGCAGTTCTTC.

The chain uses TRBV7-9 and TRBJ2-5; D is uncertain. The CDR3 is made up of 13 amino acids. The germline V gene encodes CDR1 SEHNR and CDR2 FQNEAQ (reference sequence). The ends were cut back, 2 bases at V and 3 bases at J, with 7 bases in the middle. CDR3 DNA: TGTGCCAGCAGCTTACGGGCTGAAGAGACCCAGTACTTC. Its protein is CASSLRAEETQYF.

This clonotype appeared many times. The CDR3 here is CASINRGGDEQYF. The CDR3 DNA follows: TGTGCCAGCATTAACAGGGGAGGGGATGAGCAGTACTTC. V gene TRBV12-3 or TRBV12-4 combines with J gene TRBJ2-5; D possibly matches TRBD1 or TRBD2 (7 bases each). The CDR3 sequence is 13 residues long. The V end was cut by 7 bases, the J end by 11 bases, with 20 bases between.

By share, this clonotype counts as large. CDR3 region: CASSQDRGETQYF. CDR3 sequence (DNA): TGTGCCAGCAGCCAAGACAGAGGAGAGACCCAGTACTTC. The chain couples TRBV7-2 to TRBJ2-5, with D perhaps matching TRBD1 (5 bases). Germline CDR1 and CDR2: SGHTA and FQGNSA. The germline V and J ends were trimmed by 5 bases and 4 bases, with 11 bases remaining between them. This CDR3 contains 13 residues.

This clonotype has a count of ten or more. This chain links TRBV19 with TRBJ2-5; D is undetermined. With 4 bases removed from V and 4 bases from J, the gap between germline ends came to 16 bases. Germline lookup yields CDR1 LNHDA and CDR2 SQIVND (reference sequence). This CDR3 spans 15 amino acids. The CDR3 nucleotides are TGTGCCAGTAGTAGTCGTTCGGCGGTTGGAGAGACCCAGTACTTC. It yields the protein CASSSRSAVGETQYF.

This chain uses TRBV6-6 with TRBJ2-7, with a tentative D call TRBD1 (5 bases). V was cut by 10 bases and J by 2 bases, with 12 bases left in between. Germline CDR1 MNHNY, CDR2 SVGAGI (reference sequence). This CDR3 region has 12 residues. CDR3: CAIETETYEQYF. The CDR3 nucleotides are TGTGCCATTGAGACAGAAACCTACGAGCAGTACTTC.

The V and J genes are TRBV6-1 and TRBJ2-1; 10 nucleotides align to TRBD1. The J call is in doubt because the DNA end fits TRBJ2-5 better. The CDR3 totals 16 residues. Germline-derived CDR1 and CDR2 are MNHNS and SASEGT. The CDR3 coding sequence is TGTGCCAGCAGTGAGGGGACAGGGGTTCTTTTACTGACCCAGTACTTC. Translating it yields CASSEGTGVLLLTQYF.

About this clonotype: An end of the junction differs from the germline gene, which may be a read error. In DNA, the CDR3 is TGTGCCAGCACCGGGACAGGGTGGGATAATTCACCCCTCCACTTC. This sequence encodes CASTGTGWDNSPLHF. V and J are TRBV6-1 and TRBJ2-4; 9 bases line up with TRBD1. This CDR3 comprises 15 residues. Germline V gene sequence: CDR1 MNHNS, CDR2 SASEGT.

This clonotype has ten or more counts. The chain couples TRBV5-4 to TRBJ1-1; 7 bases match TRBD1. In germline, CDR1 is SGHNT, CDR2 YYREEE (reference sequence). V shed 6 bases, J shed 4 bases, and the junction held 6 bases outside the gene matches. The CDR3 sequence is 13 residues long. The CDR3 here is CASKPSGGTEAFF. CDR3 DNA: TGTGCCAGCAAACCTTCAGGGGGCACTGAAGCTTTCTTT.

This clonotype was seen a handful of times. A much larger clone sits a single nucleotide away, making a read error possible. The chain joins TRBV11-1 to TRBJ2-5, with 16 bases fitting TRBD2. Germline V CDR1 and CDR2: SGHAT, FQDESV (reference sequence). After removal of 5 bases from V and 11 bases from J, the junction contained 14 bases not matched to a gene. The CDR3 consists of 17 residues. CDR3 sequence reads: CASSLGLAGGSNNEQYF. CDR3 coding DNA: TGTGCCAGCAGCCTGGGACTAGCGGGAGGGAGCAACAATGAGCAGTACTTC.

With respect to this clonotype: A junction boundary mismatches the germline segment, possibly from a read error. DNA for the CDR3: TGTGCTAGCAGCTTAGGAGCGGGGCAAGAGACCCAGTACTTC. This sequence encodes CASSLGAGQETQYF. The chain has TRBV7-6 and TRBJ2-4, with 7 bases matching TRBD2. Near its end, the DNA agrees better with TRBJ2-5, so the J call may be wrong. The germline V gene has CDR1 SGHVS and CDR2 FNYEAQ. The CDR3 has 14 residues.

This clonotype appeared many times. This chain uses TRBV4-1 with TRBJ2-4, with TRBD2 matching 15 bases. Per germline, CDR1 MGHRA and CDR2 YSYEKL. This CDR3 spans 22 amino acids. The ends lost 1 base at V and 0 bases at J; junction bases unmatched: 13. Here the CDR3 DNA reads TGCGCCAGCAGCCAAGGACACCCGGGACTAGCGGGAGGAAGGGTAGCCAAAAACATTCAGTACTTC. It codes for CASSQGHPGLAGGRVAKNIQYF.

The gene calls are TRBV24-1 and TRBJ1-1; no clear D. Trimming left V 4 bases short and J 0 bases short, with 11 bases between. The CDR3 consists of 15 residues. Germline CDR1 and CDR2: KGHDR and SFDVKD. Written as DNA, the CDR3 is TGTGCCACCAGTGAATCTTTAGAAATGAACACTGAAGCTTTCTTT. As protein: CATSESLEMNTEAFF.

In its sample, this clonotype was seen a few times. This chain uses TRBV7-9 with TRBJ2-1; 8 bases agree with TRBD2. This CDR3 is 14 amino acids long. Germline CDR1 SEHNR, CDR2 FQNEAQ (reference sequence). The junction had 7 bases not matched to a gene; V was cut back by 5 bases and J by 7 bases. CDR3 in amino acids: CASSPRTSLNEQFF. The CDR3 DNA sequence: TGTGCCAGCAGCCCCAGGACTAGCTTGAATGAGCAGTTCTTC.

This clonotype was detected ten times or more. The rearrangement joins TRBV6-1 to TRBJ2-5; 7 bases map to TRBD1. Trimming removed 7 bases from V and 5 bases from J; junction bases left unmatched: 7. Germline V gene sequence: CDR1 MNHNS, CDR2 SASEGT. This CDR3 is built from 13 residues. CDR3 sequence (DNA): TGTGCCAGCAATTACAGGGGCGGGGAGACCCAGTACTTC. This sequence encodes CASNYRGGETQYF.

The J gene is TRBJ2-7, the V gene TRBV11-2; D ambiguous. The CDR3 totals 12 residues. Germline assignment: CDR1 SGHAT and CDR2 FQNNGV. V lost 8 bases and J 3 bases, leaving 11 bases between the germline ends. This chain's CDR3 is CASGASRYEQYF. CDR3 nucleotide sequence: TGTGCCAGCGGCGCGTCCCGCTACGAGCAGTACTTC. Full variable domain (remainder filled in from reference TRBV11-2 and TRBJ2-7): EAGVAQSPRYKIIEKRQSVAFWCNPISGHATLYWYQQILGQGPKLLIQFQNNGVVDDSQLPKDRFSAERLKGVDSTLKIQPAKLEDSAVYLCASGASRYEQYFGPGTRLTVT.

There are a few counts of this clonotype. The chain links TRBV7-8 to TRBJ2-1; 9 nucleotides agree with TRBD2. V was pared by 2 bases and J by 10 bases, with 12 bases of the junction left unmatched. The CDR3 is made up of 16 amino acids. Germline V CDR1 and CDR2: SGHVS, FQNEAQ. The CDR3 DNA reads TGTGCCAGCAGCTTAACAACACTAAGGAGCGGGGGGGAGCAGTTCTTC. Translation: CASSLTTLRSGGEQFF.

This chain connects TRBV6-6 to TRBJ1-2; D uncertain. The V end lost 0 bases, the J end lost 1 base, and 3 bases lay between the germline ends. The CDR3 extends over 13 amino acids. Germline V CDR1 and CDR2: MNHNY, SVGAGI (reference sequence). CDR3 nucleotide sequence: TGTGCCAGCAGTTACTCGCTTAACTATGGCTACACCTTC. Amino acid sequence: CASSYSLNYGYTF.

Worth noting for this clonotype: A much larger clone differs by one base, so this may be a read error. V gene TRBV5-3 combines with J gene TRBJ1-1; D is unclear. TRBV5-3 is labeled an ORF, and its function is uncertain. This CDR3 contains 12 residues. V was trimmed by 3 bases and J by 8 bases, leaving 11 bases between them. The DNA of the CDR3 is TGTGCCAGAAGCTCGTACAGTGCCGAAGCTTTCTTT. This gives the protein CARSSYSAEAFF.

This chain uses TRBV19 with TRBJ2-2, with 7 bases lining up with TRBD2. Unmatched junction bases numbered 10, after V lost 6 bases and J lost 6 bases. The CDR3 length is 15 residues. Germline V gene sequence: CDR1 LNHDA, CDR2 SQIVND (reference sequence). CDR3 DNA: TGTGCCAGTAGACCCGGGGGGATCGTGGCCGGGGAGCTGTTTTTT. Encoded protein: CASRPGGIVAGELFF.